This T cell receptor (beta chain) was captured by sequencing in a study of T-cell reconstitution after alpha-beta-depleted transplantation in children listed by TCRdb under 2016. Broadly, across the study: T-cell immune reconstitution after TCRalphabeta/CD19-depleted allogeneic hematopoietic cell transplantation in children was quantitatively tracked in the study by means of TCR repertoire profiling.

To prepare the library, PCR was applied. The data were produced on an Illumina HiSeq 2500. To normalize quantification of the TCRbeta repertoire, the TCR libraries were built with molecular barcoding that relied on unique molecular identifiers. Using fastp at Q25 and MiXCR, TCRdb reprocessed the public reads and kept productive beta chains. Each entry merges the rows of one CDR3 protein and shows their most common DNA and genes. Present in this sample are 500,000 or so distinct CDR3 sequences, about 33% of which were seen just once. Around 2.5% of the sample belongs to the ten largest clones. From cysteine to phenylalanine, the CDR3 is 13 amino acids long. CDR3 DNA only is kept here, 39 bases in frame from base 1. V and J lose 7 bases and 1 base, and a span of 11 bases separates them. CDR1 is given as SQVTM and CDR2 as ANQGSEA, both from the germline V gene. This clonotype was counted at least ten times. Its antigen is currently not known. No per-base quality is available; no much larger clone lies one base away.

The receptor comes from a human donor who donated a stem cell graft to a child with aplastic anemia. Recombination joined TRBV29-1 with TRBJ2-1, with the D segment identity uncertain. The specimen was PBMCs from the stem cell graft donor, collected from the stem cell graft. The nucleotide sequence is TGCAGCGCCGACTTTGCTTCCTACAATGAGCAGTTCTTC. This encodes CSADFASYNEQFF.